This T cell receptor beta chain was recorded in a study of blood T cell repertoires in COVID-19 (dated by TCRdb to 2020 to 2022). At the level of the whole study: Samples covering the acute and convalescent phases of COVID-19 were provided by collaborators in the United States, Italy and Spain. The repertoires were released in a freely available public database intended as a resource for research on the immune response to SARS-CoV-2. Samples came from the ongoing ImmuneRACE study (first 160 participants) plus 1,254 subjects from 6 global collaborators. Subjects who had been exposed to COVID-19, were actively infected with it, or had recovered from it provided the deeply sampled blood TCRbeta repertoires that made up the dataset. Nearly every sample came with metadata listing a de-identified subject ID, COVID-19 status, age in years and sex. The prospective study material was composed of cDNA or gDNA derived from T cells, B-cell-depleted T cells, or PBMCs. HLA class I and class II types, where available, came from metadata supplied by the sample provider rather than from assay-based typing.

Overall study results and their limits: How much clinical and demographic metadata was included differed by source and by participant, and the metadata was provided uncurated.

Participants in the prospective study were enrolled through a virtual design, were aged roughly 18 to 95 years, and lived in roughly 25 United States geographic areas. In the prospective study, participants were assigned to cohorts based on the clinical history participants reported in a screening survey and a study questionnaire. Recovered participants in ImmuneRACE Cohort 3 were defined by two consecutive negative NP/OP PCR tests, clearance by a healthcare professional, or resolution of symptoms. Mobile phlebotomists in the prospective study collected whole blood, serum and a nasopharyngeal or oropharyngeal swab from every participant. Additional blood draws and questionnaires over an approximately 2-month period could optionally be provided by prospective study participants. Blood samples from the prospective study were shipped frozen or at room temperature prior to DNA extraction. Of note for this clone: Its specific antigen is unknown. Base-call qualities are not available, and no considerably larger clone is one nucleotide away.

The CDR3 numbers 13 residues from cysteine through phenylalanine. Here the CDR3 DNA is all that survives: 39 bases in frame from base 1. Trimming costs V 5 bases and J 7 bases, and their ends lie 14 bases apart. The germline V gene yields SGHTA for CDR1 and FQGNSA for CDR2. The immunoSEQ Assay, a bias-controlled multiplex PCR, was used to amplify TCRbeta CDR3 regions from genomic DNA. In the authors' own workflow: The number of nucleated cells in each sample was estimated from the amplification of reference gene primers within the assay. Sequence reads were collapsed and filtered to measure the absolute abundance of every unique TCRbeta CDR3 rearrangement. For each sample, productive Simpson clonality was calculated as the square root of Simpson's diversity index over productive rearrangements. TCRdb provides this immuneACCESS table in a form limited to in-frame rearrangements. Some clones are lacking; in checked studies, under half of them reflect an unresolved V gene, and why the rest are absent is not known. V, J and clone size were drawn from that table, and D and trimming were deduced from the DNA. Across this sample there are 280,000 or so clones, with 70% to 90% seen only once. The top ten clones comprise under 2.5% of the sample.

The TCR was taken from a man in his thirties or forties who had recovered from COVID-19. The chain joins TRBV7-2 to TRBJ1-2; TRBD1 might be the D gene, on 6 matching bases. Material for sequencing was PBMCs or T cells enriched from blood (not recorded which). The CDR3 region reads CASSKSTGTGYTF. Here is the DNA: TGTGCCAGCAGCAAGTCGACAGGAACTGGCTACACCTTC.